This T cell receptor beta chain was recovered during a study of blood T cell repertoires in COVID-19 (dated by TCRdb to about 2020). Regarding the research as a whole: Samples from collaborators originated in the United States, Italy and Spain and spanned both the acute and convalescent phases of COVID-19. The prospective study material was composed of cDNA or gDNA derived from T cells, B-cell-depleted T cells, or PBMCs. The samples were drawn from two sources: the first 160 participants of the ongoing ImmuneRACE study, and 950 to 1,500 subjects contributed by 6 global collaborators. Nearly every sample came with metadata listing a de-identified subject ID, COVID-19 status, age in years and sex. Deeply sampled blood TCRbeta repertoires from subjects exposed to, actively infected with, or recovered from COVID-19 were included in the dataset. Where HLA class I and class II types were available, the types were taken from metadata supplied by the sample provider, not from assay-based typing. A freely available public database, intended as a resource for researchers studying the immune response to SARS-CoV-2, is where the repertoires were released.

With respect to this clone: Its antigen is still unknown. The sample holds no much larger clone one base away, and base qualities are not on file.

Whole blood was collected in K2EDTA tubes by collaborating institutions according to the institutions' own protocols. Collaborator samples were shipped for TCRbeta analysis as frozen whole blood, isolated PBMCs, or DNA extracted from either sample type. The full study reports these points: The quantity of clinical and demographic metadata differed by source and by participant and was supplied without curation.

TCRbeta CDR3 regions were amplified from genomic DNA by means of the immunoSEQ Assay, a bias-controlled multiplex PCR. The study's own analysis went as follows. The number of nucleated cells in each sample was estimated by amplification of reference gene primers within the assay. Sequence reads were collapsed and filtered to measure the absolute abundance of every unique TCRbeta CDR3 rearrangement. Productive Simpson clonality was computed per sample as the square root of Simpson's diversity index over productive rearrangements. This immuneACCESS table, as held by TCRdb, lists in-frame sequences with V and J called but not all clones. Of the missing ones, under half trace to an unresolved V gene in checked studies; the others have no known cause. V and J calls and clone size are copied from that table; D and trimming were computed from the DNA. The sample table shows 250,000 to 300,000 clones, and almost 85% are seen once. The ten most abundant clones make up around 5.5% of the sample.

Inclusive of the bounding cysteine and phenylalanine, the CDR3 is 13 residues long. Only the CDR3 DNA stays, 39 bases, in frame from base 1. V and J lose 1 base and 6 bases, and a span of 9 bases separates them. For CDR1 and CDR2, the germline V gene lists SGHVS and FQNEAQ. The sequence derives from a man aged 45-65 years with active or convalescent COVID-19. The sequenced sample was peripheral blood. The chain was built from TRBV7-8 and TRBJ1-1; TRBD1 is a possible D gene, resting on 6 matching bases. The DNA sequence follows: TGTGCCAGCAGCTTAGGAGGGGGAGCTGAAGCTTTCTTT. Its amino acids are CASSLGGGAEAFF.